The T cell receptor (beta chain) under discussion was sequenced for a study of technical replicates of blood from four donors. Germline loops: CDR1 SGHAT, CDR2 FQNNGV. CDR3 length: 14 amino acids. Between the trimmed V and J ends, which lost 5 bases and 2 bases, there was a span of 13 bases. Repertoires were generated with immunoSEQ multiplex PCR, while TCRdb's copy carries only in-frame clones and drops some. The table lists some 66,000 clones, roughly 98% of them singletons. The source material was T cells isolated from PBMCs. The chain joins TRBV11-2 to TRBJ2-7, with D tentatively TRBD1 (5 bases). The receptor's source is a human donor in good health. The CDR3 nucleotides read TGTGCCAGCAGCCTCCCAGGGTTGACCTACGAGCAGTACTTC. Translated, it gives CASSLPGLTYEQYF.